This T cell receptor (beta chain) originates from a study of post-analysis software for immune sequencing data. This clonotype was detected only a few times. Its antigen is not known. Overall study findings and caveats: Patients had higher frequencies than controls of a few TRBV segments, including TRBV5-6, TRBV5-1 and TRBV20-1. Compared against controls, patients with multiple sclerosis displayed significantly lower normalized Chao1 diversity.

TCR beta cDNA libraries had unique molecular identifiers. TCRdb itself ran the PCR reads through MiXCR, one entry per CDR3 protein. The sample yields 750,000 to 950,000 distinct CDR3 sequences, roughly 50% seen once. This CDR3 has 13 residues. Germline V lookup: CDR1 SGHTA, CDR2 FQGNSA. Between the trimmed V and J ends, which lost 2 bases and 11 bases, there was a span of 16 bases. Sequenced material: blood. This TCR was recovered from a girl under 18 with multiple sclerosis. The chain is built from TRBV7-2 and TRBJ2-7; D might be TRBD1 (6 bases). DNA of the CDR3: TGTGCCAGCAGCTTAAGTCCCGGGACAAAGGAGTACTTC. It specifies CASSLSPGTKEYF.